The rows below give T cell receptor beta chains drawn from one sample of a study of blood T cell repertoires in COVID-19. Sequenced by immunoSEQ multiplex PCR; TCRdb stores in-frame clones only, minus some. The sample lists nearly 95,000 clones; around four fifths were seen once. The material sequenced was peripheral blood. The receptors come from a human donor in a cohort sampled during active COVID-19. The CDR3 runs from the conserved cysteine through the conserved F or W. D genes are given only for firm matches. Rows may omit the clone size; those that give it use once, few, many or a size class.

j_gene,v_gene,len,abundance,d_gene,CDR3aa,CDR3nt
TRBJ1-3,TRBV25-1,14,NA,TRBD1,CASSPGQGRNTIYF,TGTGCCAGCAGTCCCGGACAGGGGAGGAACACCATATATTTT
TRBJ2-7,TRBV4-1,11,NA,NA,CASSSGYEQYF,TGCGCCAGCAGTTCAGGGTACGAGCAGTACTTC
TRBJ2-1,TRBV7-9,15,NA,NA,CASSRGGGAGNEQFF,TGTGCCAGCAGCCGCGGCGGAGGGGCCGGGAATGAGCAGTTCTTC
TRBJ2-4,TRBV7-2,13,NA,NA,CASLASPSGIQYF,TGTGCCAGCTTAGCGAGCCCGTCAGGCATTCAGTACTTC
TRBJ1-3,TRBV19,14,NA,NA,CASGVGATGNTIYF,TGTGCCAGTGGGGTAGGGGCGACTGGAAACACCATATATTTT
TRBJ2-2,TRBV4-1,15,NA,NA,CASSQDKGVAGELFF,TGCGCCAGCAGCCAAGATAAGGGGGTGGCCGGGGAGCTGTTTTTT
TRBJ2-1,TRBV12-3/TRBV12-4,11,NA,NA,CASSFLYEQFF,TGTGCCAGCAGTTTTCTTTATGAGCAGTTCTTC
TRBJ2-1,TRBV28,14,NA,NA,CASTSVRGSNEQFF,TGTGCCAGCACCTCCGTCCGAGGGTCAAATGAGCAGTTCTTC
TRBJ2-3,TRBV9,16,NA,TRBD2,CASSVSGGGPGDTQYF,TGTGCCAGCAGCGTAAGTGGGGGAGGGCCAGGAGATACGCAGTATTTT
TRBJ1-6,TRBV7-2,14,NA,TRBD1,CASSPRTGGAPLHF,TGTGCCAGCAGTCCTAGGACAGGTGGGGCACCCCTCCACTTT
TRBJ2-7,TRBV18,14,NA,NA,CASSIDRGSYEQYF,TGTGCCAGCTCCATCGATAGGGGTAGCTACGAGCAGTACTTC
TRBJ2-3,TRBV5-1,12,NA,NA,CASSLATDTQYF,TGCGCCAGCAGCTTGGCAACAGATACGCAGTATTTT
TRBJ1-6,TRBV9,14,NA,NA,CASSREDGNSPLHF,TGTGCCAGCAGCCGGGAGGACGGGAATTCACCCCTCCACTTT
TRBJ1-3,TRBV6-5,14,NA,TRBD1,CASSLTGSGNTIYF,TGTGCCAGCAGTCTGACAGGGTCTGGAAACACCATATATTTT
TRBJ1-1,TRBV7-3,13,NA,NA,CASTQGRNTEAFF,TGTGCCAGCACACAGGGCCGGAACACTGAAGCTTTCTTT
TRBJ2-5,TRBV7-3,15,NA,TRBD2,CASSPTSGVQETQYF,TGTGCCAGCAGCCCTACTAGCGGGGTCCAAGAGACCCAGTACTTC
TRBJ2-1,TRBV11-2,12,few,NA,CASSETRHEQFF,TGTGCCAGCAGCGAGACTAGACATGAGCAGTTCTTC
TRBJ1-2,TRBV28,15,NA,NA,CASSLQGALGYGYTF,TGTGCCAGCAGTTTACAAGGGGCCCTTGGCTATGGCTACACCTTC
TRBJ2-7,TRBV7-9,15,once,TRBD1,CASSSTGTGGVEQYF,TGTGCCAGCAGCTCGACCGGGACAGGGGGCGTAGAGCAGTACTTC
TRBJ2-3,TRBV7-7,14,NA,NA,CASSPSGGTDTQYF,TGTGCTAGCAGCCCATCCGGGGGAACAGATACGCAGTATTTT
TRBJ1-4,TRBV12-3/TRBV12-4,13,NA,NA,CASSLRHNEKLFF,TGTGCCAGCAGTTTACGACATAATGAAAAACTGTTTTTT
TRBJ2-1,TRBV9,15,NA,NA,CASSVGSSSYNEQFF,TGTGCCAGCAGCGTAGGCTCGAGCTCCTACAATGAGCAGTTCTTC
TRBJ2-5,TRBV7-9,15,NA,NA,CASSPQRLAQETQYF,TGTGCCAGCAGCCCTCAAAGGCTAGCGCAAGAGACCCAGTACTTC
TRBJ2-1,TRBV27,12,once,NA,CASSLVAGEQFF,TGTGCCAGCAGTTTGGTTGCGGGTGAGCAGTTCTTC
TRBJ2-1,TRBV3-1/TRBV3-2,14,once,NA,CASSQDLRHNEQFF,TGTGCCAGCAGCCAAGATTTGCGGCACAATGAGCAGTTCTTC
TRBJ2-1,TRBV14,16,NA,TRBD2,CASSPTSGSTYNEQFF,TGTGCCAGCAGCCCGACTAGCGGGAGTACGTACAATGAGCAGTTCTTC
TRBJ1-2,TRBV19,14,NA,TRBD1,CASTPDRGYAGYTF,TGTGCCAGTACCCCGGACAGGGGCTACGCTGGCTACACCTTC
TRBJ2-1,TRBV18,15,NA,NA,CASSPPSPAAGEQFF,TGTGCCAGCTCACCACCGTCGCCCGCGGCAGGGGAGCAGTTCTTC
TRBJ2-4,TRBV6-6,16,NA,NA,CASRREVILAKNIQYF,TGTGCCAGCAGGAGGGAAGTTATACTAGCCAAAAACATTCAGTACTTC